This T cell receptor (beta chain) was profiled in a study of cytomegalovirus exposure and HLA in healthy donors. With 60 Vbeta and 13 Jbeta primers, the PCR was carried out. Sequencing was performed with immunoSEQ multiplex PCR; in TCRdb, only in-frame clones are kept and a portion is missing. The data hold approximately 150,000 clones, with roughly 82% observed a single time. J was trimmed by 4 bases and V by 4 bases; bases with no gene match: 9. Germline CDR1 is SGHRS and CDR2 is YFSETQ. The CDR3 is 15 amino acids. With regard to this clone: Antigen specificity is unknown.

Overall study results and limits: It was shown in a later analysis that HLA-associated TCR beta chains were more clonally expanded than other, equally common chains.

The sample taken for sequencing was PBMCs. This clonotype was sampled from a man in his fifties or sixties in good health and CMV-seropositive. The J gene is TRBJ2-7, the V gene TRBV5-1; 9 bases line up with TRBD2. DNA for the CDR3: TGCGCCAGCAGCACCACCGGGACTAGCCAATACGAGCAGTACTTC. It codes for CASSTTGTSQYEQYF.